These 14 T cell receptor beta chains originate from one sample sequenced in a study of blood T cell repertoires in COVID-19. Measured with immunoSEQ multiplex PCR; TCRdb has only the in-frame clones, and not every one. This sample has more than 95,000 clones, with 75% to 90% found just once. What was sequenced was peripheral blood. Receptor source: a young man with acute or convalescent COVID-19.

The CDR3, as DNA: TGCGCCAGCAGCTTGGCTTCGGTGAACACTGAAGCTTTCTTT. Its translation: CASSLASVNTEAFF. The chain couples TRBV5-1 to TRBJ1-1, with D unclear. V was shortened by 0 bases and J by 0 bases, with 6 bases between the two germline ends. The CDR3 is 14 amino acids. Germline V lookup: CDR1 SGHRS, CDR2 YFSETQ.

The chain has TRBV11-3 and TRBJ1-5; 7 bases match TRBD1. CDR1 is SGHNT and CDR2 is YENEEA in the germline V gene. The CDR3 totals 15 residues. V lost 3 bases to trimming and J lost 3 bases; unmatched junction nucleotides: 5. CDR3 DNA sequence: TGTGCCAGCAGCTTGAGGGGGCTGGACAATCAGCCCCAGCATTTT. The encoded protein is CASSLRGLDNQPQHF.

The rearrangement links TRBV10-3 to TRBJ2-1; 16 nucleotides align to TRBD2. The ends lost 6 bases at V and 8 bases at J; junction bases unmatched: 10. The CDR3 is 17 amino acids. CDR1 and CDR2 from the germline V gene are ENHRY and SYGVKD. The CDR3 nucleotides read TGTGCCATCAGGGGACTAGCGGGAGGGTTGGGGGGTGATGAGCAGTTCTTC. Its translation is CAIRGLAGGLGGDEQFF.

This sequence joins TRBV7-9 and TRBJ2-1; maybe TRBD2 (7 bases). Per germline, CDR1 SEHNR and CDR2 FQNEAQ (reference sequence). Trimming shortened V by 6 bases and J by 12 bases, and 27 bases separated the two germline ends. The CDR3 is 16 amino acids. As DNA, the CDR3 is TGTGCCAGCAGTTCCGGAAGGCGGGGGCCCTTTAGGATGCAGTTCTTC. Encoded protein: CASSSGRRGPFRMQFF.

The chain carries TRBV5-6 and TRBJ2-2; D uncertain. CDR1 and CDR2 from the germline V gene are SGHDT and YYEEEE. V lost 1 base, J lost 2 bases, and 9 bases lay in between. The CDR3 contains 15 residues. The CDR3 spells CASSLYTVNTGELFF. CDR3 DNA: TGTGCCAGCAGCTTGTACACAGTTAACACCGGGGAGCTGTTTTTT. The full variable domain, rest sourced from reference TRBV5-6 and TRBJ2-2, is DAGVTQSPTHLIKTRGQQVTLRCSPKSGHDTVSWYQQALGQGPQFIFQYYEEEERQRGNFPDRFSGHQFPNYSSELNVNALLLGDSALYLCASSLYTVNTGELFFGEGSRLTVL.

V usage is TRBV18 and J usage is TRBJ2-7; weak D call: TRBD1 (6 bases). The ends were cut back, 5 bases at V and 0 bases at J, with 11 bases in the middle. There are 14 residues in the CDR3. Germline V gene lookup returns CDR1 KGHSH and CDR2 LQKENI. Here the CDR3 reads CASSARDNSYEQYV. Here the CDR3 DNA reads TGTGCCAGCTCAGCCCGGGACAACTCCTACGAGCAGTACGTC.

This sequence joins TRBV5-1 and TRBJ2-7; the D gene is possibly TRBD2 (6 bases). The CDR3 length is 12 residues. Trimming shortened V by 0 bases and J by 6 bases, and 7 bases separated the two germline ends. CDR1 is SGHRS, CDR2 YFSETQ, per germline. The chain's CDR3 is CASSLVGGEQYV. CDR3 coding DNA: TGCGCCAGCAGCTTGGTGGGGGGCGAGCAGTACGTC.

The rearrangement uses TRBV9 and TRBJ2-5; possible D gene TRBD1, 5 bases. Germline V gives CDR1 SGDLS, CDR2 YYNGEE. The CDR3 is 13 amino acids. The V gene lost 0 bases and the J gene lost 4 bases, with 7 bases spanning the gap. The CDR3 region has the DNA TGTGCCAGCAGCGTAGCTACAGGAGAGACCCAGTACTTC. Encoded protein: CASSVATGETQYF.

The chain couples TRBV7-9 to TRBJ1-3; 10 nucleotides match TRBD1. The CDR3 contains 15 residues. Per the germline V gene, CDR1 is SEHNR and CDR2 is FQNEAQ (reference sequence). The V segment lost 3 bases and the J segment 2 bases; nucleotides outside the gene matches: 1. The DNA of the CDR3 is TGTGCCAGCAGCTTTGACAGGGGGCCTGGAAACACCATATATTTT. This encodes CASSFDRGPGNTIYF. Full variable domain (remainder filled in from reference TRBV7-9 and TRBJ1-3): DTGVSQNPRHKITKRGQNVTFRCDPISEHNRLYWYRQTLGQGPEFLTYFQNEAQLEKSRLLSDRFSAERPKGSFSTLEIQRTEQGDSAMYLCASSFDRGPGNTIYFGEGSWLTVV.

This clone appeared a single time. The chain employs TRBV5-5 and TRBJ1-1, with D tentatively TRBD1 (5 bases). The CDR3 totals 15 residues. V was shortened by 4 bases and J by 1 base, with 14 bases between the two germline ends. CDR1 and CDR2 from the germline V gene are SGHKS and YYEKEE (reference sequence). The DNA of the CDR3 is TGTGCCAGCAGCCTGATCCCTAGGGGGAACACTGAAGCTTTCTTT. Residues: CASSLIPRGNTEAFF.

This clone was counted at least ten times. J is TRBJ1-2 and V is TRBV19; 8 positions match TRBD1. In germline, CDR1 is LNHDA, CDR2 SQIVND (reference sequence). CDR3 length: 13 residues. V lost 6 bases, J lost 4 bases, and 4 bases stayed unmatched. CDR3 bases: TGTGCCAGTAGGGGACAGGCTGCCTATGGCTACACCTTC. This codes for CASRGQAAYGYTF.

The chain uses TRBV24-1 and TRBJ1-3; D is ambiguous. CDR3 length: 16 residues. CDR1 KGHDR and CDR2 SFDVKD come from the germline V gene. The germline V and J ends were trimmed by 9 bases and 0 bases, with 17 bases remaining between them. CDR3 coding DNA: TGTGCCACCCCCGCCCCGGGGAGAAGCTCTGGAAACACCATATATTTT. This codes for CATPAPGRSSGNTIYF.

CDR3 loop: CASSNTRRENTEAFF. As DNA, the CDR3 is TGTGCCAGCAGTAATACCAGGAGGGAGAACACTGAAGCTTTCTTT. This sequence joins TRBV6-5 and TRBJ1-1; no clear D. The CDR3 runs 15 residues. The germline V and J ends were trimmed by 5 bases and 1 base, with 14 bases remaining between them. Germline-derived CDR1 and CDR2 are MNHEY and SVGAGI.

The V and J genes are TRBV19 and TRBJ2-2, with D perhaps matching TRBD2 (6 bases). CDR3 length: 15 residues. CDR1 and CDR2 (germline): LNHDA, SQIVND (reference sequence). With 6 bases removed from V and 5 bases from J, the gap between germline ends came to 16 bases. CDR3 DNA sequence: TGTGCCAGTAGCCCTACCGGGAGTCGGACCGGGGAGCTGTTTTTT. Its translation is CASSPTGSRTGELFF.